This T cell receptor beta chain comes out of a study of blood T cell repertoires in COVID-19. Study summary: Sample material is recorded as cDNA or gDNA derived from T cells, B-cell-depleted T cells, or PBMCs.

Measured with immunoSEQ multiplex PCR; TCRdb has only the in-frame clones, and not every one. This table has 250,000 or so clones, more than 80% appearing once. Those enrolled, adults aged roughly 18 to 89 years, came from around 25 US areas. Participants' own reports of clinical history determined their cohort assignment. Participants in the exposed group had met a COVID-19 case in the 2 weeks before joining the study. The sequenced material came from PBMCs or T cells enriched from blood (not recorded which). The TCR was taken from a man aged 50 or older who had been exposed to COVID-19.

The DNA for the CDR3 is TGCGCCAGCACGGAGACAGGGAGATCTGAAAAACTGTTTTTT. This codes for CASTETGRSEKLFF. This chain uses TRBV5-1 with TRBJ1-4; TRBD1 matches 7 bases. The germline V gene has CDR1 SGHRS and CDR2 YFSETQ. The CDR3 spans 14 residues. V shed 6 bases and J 7 bases; nucleotides not matched to a gene: 9.